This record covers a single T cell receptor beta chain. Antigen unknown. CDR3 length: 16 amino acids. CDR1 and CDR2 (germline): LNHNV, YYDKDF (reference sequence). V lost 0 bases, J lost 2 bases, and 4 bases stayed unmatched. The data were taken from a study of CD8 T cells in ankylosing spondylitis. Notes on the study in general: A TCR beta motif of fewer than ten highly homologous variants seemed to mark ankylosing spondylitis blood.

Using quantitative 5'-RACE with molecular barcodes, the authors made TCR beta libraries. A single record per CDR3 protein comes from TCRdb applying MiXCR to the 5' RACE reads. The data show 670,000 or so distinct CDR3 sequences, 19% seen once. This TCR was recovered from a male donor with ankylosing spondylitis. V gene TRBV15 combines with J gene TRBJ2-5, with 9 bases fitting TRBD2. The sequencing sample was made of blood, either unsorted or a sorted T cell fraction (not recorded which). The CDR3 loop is CATSRDKAGGQETQYF. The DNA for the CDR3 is TGTGCCACCAGCAGAGATAAGGCGGGAGGGCAAGAGACCCAGTACTTC.